Sequencing of this TCR beta chain was carried out in a study of blood T cell repertoires in COVID-19. On the study more broadly: Material from acute and convalescent COVID-19 was sourced from the United States, Italy and Spain. T cells, B-cell-depleted T cells, or PBMCs provided the cDNA or gDNA that served as material.

The CDR3 spans 13 residues. Germline V gene sequence: CDR1 LGHNT, CDR2 FRNRAP. V lost 9 bases to trimming and J lost 0 bases, with 11 bases between them. Per the authors' pipeline: Amplifying reference gene primers gave estimates of nucleated cell counts. Repertoires were generated with immunoSEQ multiplex PCR, while TCRdb's copy carries only in-frame clones and drops some. D and trimming come from the DNA, and the V and J calls and clone size come from that table. The sample records 210,000 or so clones, 70% to 90% being singletons. This sequence joins TRBV12-5 and TRBJ1-1; D ambiguous. The sequence derives from a woman aged 40 to 50 with acute or convalescent COVID-19. Material: peripheral blood. CDR3 in amino acids: CASARVMNTEAFF. The CDR3 region has the DNA TGTGCTAGCGCCCGGGTCATGAACACTGAAGCTTTCTTT. Full variable domain (remainder filled in from reference TRBV12-5 and TRBJ1-1): DARVTQTPRHKVTEMGQEVTMRCQPILGHNTVFWYRQTMMQGLELLAYFRNRAPLDDSGMPKDRFSAEMPDATLATLKIQPSEPRDSAVYFCASARVMNTEAFFGQGTRLTVV.